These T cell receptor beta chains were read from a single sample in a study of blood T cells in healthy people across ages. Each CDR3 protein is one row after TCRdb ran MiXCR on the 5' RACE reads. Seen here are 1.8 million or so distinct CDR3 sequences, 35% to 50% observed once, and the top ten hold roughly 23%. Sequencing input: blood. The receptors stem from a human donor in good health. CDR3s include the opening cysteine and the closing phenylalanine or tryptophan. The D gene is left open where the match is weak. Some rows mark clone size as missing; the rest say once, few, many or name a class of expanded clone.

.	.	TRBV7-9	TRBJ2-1	TGTGCCAGCAGCTTAAGCCATGGAGAATACAATGAGCAGTTCTTC	CASSLSHGEYNEQFF
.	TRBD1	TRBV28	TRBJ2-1	TGTGCCAGCACCCTCTCCTTCGAGGGGGCCGGGTCCTACAATGAGCAGTTCTTC	CASTLSFEGAGSYNEQFF
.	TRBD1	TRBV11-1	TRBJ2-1	TGTGCCAGCAGCTTTGGGGACAGGGTCGGGTCCGAGCAGTTCTTC	CASSFGDRVGSEQFF
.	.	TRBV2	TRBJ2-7	TGTGCCAGCACTCCGGAGGGGGTTTCCTACGAGCAGTACTTC	CASTPEGVSYEQYF
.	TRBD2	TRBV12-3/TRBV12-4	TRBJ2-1	TGTGCCAGCAGCCCCTCTAGCGGCCAACGCGGGACTGCCTACAATGAGCAGTTCTTC	CASSPSSGQRGTAYNEQFF
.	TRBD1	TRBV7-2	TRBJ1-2	TGTGCCAGCAGCCCAGGGGGCATTCCCTCTAACGACTATGGCTACACCTTC	CASSPGGIPSNDYGYTF
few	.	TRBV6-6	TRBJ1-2	TGTGCCAGCAGTTACGGTTGGAACTATGGCTACACCTTC	CASSYGWNYGYTF
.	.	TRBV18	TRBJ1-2	TGTGCCAGCTCACCGTCTCAGGGACTTTCCTCTAACTATGGCTACACCTTC	CASSPSQGLSSNYGYTF
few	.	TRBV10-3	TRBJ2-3	TGTGCCATCAGTGAGTCCGAGGGGGATACGCAGTATTTT	CAISESEGDTQYF
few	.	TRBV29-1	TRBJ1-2	TGCAGTGTTGAACCGACAGGAGAACCCTATGGCTACACCTTC	CSVEPTGEPYGYTF
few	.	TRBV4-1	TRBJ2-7	TGCGCCAGCAGCCAAGACAGCCTCTCCTACGAGCAGTACTTC	CASSQDSLSYEQYF
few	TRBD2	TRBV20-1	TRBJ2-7	TGCAGTGCTAGGGGACTAGTTCCCTCCGAGCAGTACTTC	CSARGLVPSEQYF
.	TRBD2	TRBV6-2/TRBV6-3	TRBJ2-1	TGTGCCAGCACCCTACTACTAGCGGGGGGGCCGACCTCATACAATGAACAGTTCTTC	CASTLLLAGGPTSYNEQFF
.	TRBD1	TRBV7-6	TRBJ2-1	TGTGCCAGCAGCCGTGTCCCGGGACAGGGAGAGGATGACGAGCAGTTCTTC	CASSRVPGQGEDDEQFF
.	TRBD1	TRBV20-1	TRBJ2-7	TGCAGTGCTAGAGATTCCGGGACAGGATCCGTAGGCGAGCAGTACTTC	CSARDSGTGSVGEQYF
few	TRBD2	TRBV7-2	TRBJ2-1	TGTGCCAGCAGCTCCACGGGGGGAGGAGCGGGGGGTTTTAATGAGCAGTTCTTC	CASSSTGGGAGGFNEQFF